This T cell receptor (beta chain) was recovered during a study of identical twins. CDR3 size: 15 residues. V lost 6 bases to trimming and J lost 9 bases, with 18 bases between them. Looked up from germline, CDR1 is MNHNS and CDR2 is SASEGT. TCRdb processed the 5' RACE reads anew with MiXCR; each CDR3 protein has one entry. In the table there are a few hundred thousand distinct CDR3 sequences, 14% of which are singletons. Overall study results and limits: Within monozygotic twins, out-of-frame TCR alpha sharing was underestimated by the models. It was cross-sectional statistical analysis, not following the same donors, that the conclusions relied on. In beta out-of-frame sequences, the excess sharing between twins was weaker.

Points on this clonotype: Its matching antigen is unknown.

The same data also contributed to another study, on yellow fever vaccine responses in identical twins.

The origin of this receptor is a woman aged 18-29 years in good health. Sequenced: CD4+ T cells sorted from blood. The V gene is TRBV6-1, the J gene TRBJ1-6; D might be TRBD1 (5 bases). CDR3 in DNA: TGTGCCAGCAGGCCCCGACAGTCGTTAATTTCACCCCTCCACTTT. Protein product: CASRPRQSLISPLHF.